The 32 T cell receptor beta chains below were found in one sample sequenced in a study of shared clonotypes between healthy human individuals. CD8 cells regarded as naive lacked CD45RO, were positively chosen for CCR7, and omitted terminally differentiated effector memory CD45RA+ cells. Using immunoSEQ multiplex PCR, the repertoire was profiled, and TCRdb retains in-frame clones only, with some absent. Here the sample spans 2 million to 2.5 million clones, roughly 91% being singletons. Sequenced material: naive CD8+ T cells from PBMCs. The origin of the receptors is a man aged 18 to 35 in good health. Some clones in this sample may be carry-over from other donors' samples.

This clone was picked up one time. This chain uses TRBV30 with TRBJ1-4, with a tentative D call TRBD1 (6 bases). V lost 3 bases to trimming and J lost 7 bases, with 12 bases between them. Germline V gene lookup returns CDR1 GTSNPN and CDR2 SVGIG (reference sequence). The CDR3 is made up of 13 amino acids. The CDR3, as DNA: TGTGCCTGGAGGACACAGGGAGGTGAAAAACTGTTTTTT. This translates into CAWRTQGGEKLFF.

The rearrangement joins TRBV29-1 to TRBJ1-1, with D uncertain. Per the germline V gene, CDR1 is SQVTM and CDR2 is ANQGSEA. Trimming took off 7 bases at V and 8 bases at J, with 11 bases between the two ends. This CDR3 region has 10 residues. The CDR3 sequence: CSAHGREAFF. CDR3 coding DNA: TGCAGCGCACACGGACGCGAAGCTTTCTTT.

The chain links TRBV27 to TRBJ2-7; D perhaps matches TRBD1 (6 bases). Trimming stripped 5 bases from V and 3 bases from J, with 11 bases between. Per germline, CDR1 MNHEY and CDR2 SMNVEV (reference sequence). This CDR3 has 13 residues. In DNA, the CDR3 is TGTGCCAGCAGTCCGGGACACCTCTACGAGCAGTACTTC. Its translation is CASSPGHLYEQYF.

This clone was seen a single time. This CDR3 reads CASSLIGPGPYEQYF. In DNA form, the CDR3 reads TGTGCCAGCAGTTTAATCGGTCCGGGCCCCTACGAGCAGTACTTC. The chain carries TRBV27 and TRBJ2-7; D is ambiguous. The germline V gene encodes CDR1 MNHEY and CDR2 SMNVEV (reference sequence). This CDR3 is built from 15 residues. Trimming took 2 bases from V and 2 from J, leaving 13 bases between them.

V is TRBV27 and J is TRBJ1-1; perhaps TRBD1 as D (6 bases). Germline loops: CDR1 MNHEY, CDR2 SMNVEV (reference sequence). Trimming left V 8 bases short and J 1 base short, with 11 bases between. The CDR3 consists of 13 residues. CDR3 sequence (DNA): TGTGCCAGCGGGGGCCTTTGGAACACTGAAGCTTTCTTT. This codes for CASGGLWNTEAFF.

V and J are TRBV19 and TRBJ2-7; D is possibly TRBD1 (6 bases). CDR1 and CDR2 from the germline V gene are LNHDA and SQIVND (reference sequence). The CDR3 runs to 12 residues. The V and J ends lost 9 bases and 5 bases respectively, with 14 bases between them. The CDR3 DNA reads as TGTGCCAGCCGGACAGCTTTCAACGAGCAGTACTTC. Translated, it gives CASRTAFNEQYF.

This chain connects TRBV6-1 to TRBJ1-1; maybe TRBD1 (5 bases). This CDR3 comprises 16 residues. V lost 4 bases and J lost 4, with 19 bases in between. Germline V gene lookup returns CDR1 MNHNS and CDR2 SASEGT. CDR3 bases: TGTGCCAGCAGTGTAGAAGGTAGGGTCGGGGGCACTGAAGCTTTCTTT. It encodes CASSVEGRVGGTEAFF.

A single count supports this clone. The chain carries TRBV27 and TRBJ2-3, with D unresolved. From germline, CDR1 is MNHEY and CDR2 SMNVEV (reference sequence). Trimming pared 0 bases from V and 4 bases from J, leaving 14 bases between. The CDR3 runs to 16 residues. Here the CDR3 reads CASSLSGRPWADTQYF. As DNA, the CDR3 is TGTGCCAGCAGTTTATCGGGCAGGCCTTGGGCAGATACGCAGTATTTT.

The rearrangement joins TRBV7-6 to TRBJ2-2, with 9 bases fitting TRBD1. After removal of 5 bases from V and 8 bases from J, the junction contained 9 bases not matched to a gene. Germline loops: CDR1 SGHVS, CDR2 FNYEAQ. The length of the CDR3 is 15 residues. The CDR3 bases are TGTGCCAGCAGCCCCTGGACAGGGGCTCTTGGGGAGCTGTTTTTT. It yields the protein CASSPWTGALGELFF.

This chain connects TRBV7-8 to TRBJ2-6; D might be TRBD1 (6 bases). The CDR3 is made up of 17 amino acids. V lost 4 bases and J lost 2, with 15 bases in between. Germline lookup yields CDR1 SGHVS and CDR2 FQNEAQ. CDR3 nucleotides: TGTGCCAGCAGCTCCCCGAGAAGGGGGACTGGGGCCAACGTCCTGACTTTC. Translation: CASSSPRRGTGANVLTF. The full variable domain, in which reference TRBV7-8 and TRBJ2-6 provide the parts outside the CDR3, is GAGVSQSPRYKVAKRGQDVALRCDPISGHVSLFWYQQALGQGPEFLTYFQNEAQLDKSGLPSDRFFAERPEGSVSTLKIQRTQQEDSAVYLCASSSPRRGTGANVLTFGAGSRLTVL.

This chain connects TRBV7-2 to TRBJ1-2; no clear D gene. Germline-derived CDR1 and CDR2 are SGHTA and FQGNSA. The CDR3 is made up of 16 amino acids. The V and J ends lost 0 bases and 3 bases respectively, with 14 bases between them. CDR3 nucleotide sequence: TGTGCCAGCAGCTTAGCGCTGAGAGGGTGGGACTATGGCTACACCTTC. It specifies CASSLALRGWDYGYTF.

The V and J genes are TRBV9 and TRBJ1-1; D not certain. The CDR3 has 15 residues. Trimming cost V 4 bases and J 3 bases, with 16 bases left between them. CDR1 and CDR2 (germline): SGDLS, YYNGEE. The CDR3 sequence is CASSPWIAGDTEAFF. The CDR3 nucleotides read TGTGCCAGCAGCCCCTGGATCGCCGGAGACACTGAAGCTTTCTTT. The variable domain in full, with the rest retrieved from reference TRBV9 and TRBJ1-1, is DSGVTQTPKHLITATGQRVTLRCSPRSGDLSVYWYQQSLDQGLQFLIQYYNGEERAKGNILERFSAQQFPDLHSELNLSSLELGDSALYFCASSPWIAGDTEAFFGQGTRLTVV.

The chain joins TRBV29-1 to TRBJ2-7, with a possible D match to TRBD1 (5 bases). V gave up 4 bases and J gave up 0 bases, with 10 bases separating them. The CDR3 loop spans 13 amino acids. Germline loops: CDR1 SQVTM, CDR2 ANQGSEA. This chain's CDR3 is CSVVNRSSYEQYF. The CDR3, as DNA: TGCAGCGTTGTCAACAGGAGCTCCTACGAGCAGTACTTC.

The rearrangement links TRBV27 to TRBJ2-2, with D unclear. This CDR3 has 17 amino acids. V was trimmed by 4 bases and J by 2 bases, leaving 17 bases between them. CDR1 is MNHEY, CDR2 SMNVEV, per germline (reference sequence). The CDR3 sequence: CASSSPVPPSNTGELFF. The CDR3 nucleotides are TGTGCCAGCAGTTCCCCTGTACCCCCTTCTAACACCGGGGAGCTGTTTTTT.

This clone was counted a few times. The CDR3 nucleotides read TGTGCCAGCAGACAGGGGGGTAGTGGCTACACCTTC. Translated: CASRQGGSGYTF. The chain uses TRBV5-4 and TRBJ1-2; TRBD1 matches at 8 bases. With V trimmed by 5 bases and J by 7 bases, 4 bases remained unmatched. The CDR3 loop spans 12 amino acids. The germline CDR1 and CDR2 sequences are SGHNT and YYREEE (reference sequence).

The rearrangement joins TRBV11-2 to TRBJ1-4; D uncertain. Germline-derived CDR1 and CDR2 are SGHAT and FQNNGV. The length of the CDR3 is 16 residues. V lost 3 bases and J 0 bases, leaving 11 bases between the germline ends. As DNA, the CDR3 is TGTGCCAGCAGCTTCCCAAGGTTCGCAACTAATGAAAAACTGTTTTTT. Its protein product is CASSFPRFATNEKLFF. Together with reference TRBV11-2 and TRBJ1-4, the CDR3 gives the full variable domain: EAGVAQSPRYKIIEKRQSVAFWCNPISGHATLYWYQQILGQGPKLLIQFQNNGVVDDSQLPKDRFSAERLKGVDSTLKIQPAKLEDSAVYLCASSFPRFATNEKLFFGSGTQLSVL.

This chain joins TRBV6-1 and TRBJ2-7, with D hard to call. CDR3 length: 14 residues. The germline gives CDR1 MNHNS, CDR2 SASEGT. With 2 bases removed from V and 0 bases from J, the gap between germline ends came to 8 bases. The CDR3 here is CASSELPDSYEQYF. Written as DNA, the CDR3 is TGTGCCAGCAGTGAACTCCCGGACTCCTACGAGCAGTACTTC.

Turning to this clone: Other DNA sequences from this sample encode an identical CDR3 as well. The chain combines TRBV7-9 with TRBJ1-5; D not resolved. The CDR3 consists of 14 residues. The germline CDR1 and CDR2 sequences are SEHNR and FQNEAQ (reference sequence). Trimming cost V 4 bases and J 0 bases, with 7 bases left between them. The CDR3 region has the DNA TGTGCCAGCAGCTCCGGTTATAGCAATCAGCCCCAGCATTTT. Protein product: CASSSGYSNQPQHF.

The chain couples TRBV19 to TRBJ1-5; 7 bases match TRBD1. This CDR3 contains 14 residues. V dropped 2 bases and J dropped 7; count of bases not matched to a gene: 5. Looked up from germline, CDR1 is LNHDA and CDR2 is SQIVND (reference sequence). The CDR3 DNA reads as TGTGCCAGTAGTATATCGACAGGGAGGCAGCCCCAGCATTTT. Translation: CASSISTGRQPQHF.

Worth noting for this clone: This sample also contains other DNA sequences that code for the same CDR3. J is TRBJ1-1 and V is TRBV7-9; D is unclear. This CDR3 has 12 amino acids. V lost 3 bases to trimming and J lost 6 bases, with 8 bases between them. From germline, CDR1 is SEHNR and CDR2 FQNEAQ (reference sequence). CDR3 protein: CASSFQGPEAFF. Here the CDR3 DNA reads TGTGCCAGCAGCTTTCAAGGGCCTGAAGCTTTCTTT.

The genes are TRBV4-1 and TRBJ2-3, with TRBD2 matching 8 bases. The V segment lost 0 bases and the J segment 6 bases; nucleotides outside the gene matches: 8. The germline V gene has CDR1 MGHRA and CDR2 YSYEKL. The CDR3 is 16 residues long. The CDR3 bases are TGCGCCAGCAGCCAAGATAAGGGACTAGGCGTGGATACGCAGTATTTT. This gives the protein CASSQDKGLGVDTQYF.

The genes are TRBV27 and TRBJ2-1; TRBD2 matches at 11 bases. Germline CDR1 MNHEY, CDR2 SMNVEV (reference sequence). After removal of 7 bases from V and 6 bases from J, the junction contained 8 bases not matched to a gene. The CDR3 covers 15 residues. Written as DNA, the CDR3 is TGTGCCAGCACACAGCCGGGACTAGCGGCCAATGAGCAGTTCTTC. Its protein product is CASTQPGLAANEQFF.

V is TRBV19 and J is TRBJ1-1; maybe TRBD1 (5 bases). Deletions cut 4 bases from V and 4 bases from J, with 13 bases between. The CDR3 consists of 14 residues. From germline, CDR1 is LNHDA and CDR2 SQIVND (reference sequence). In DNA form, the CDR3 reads TGTGCCAGTAGTAGGATCAGGGACGGCACTGAAGCTTTCTTT. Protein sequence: CASSRIRDGTEAFF.

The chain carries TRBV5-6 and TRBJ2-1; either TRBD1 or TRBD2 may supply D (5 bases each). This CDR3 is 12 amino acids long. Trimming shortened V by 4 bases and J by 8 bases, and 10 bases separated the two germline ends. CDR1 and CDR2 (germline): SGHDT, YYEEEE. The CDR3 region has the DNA TGTGCCAGCAGCCGGGGCGTGTATGAGCAGTTCTTC. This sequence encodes CASSRGVYEQFF.

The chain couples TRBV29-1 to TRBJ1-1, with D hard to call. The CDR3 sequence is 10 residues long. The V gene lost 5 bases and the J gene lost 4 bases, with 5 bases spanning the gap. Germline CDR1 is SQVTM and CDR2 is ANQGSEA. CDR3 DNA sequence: TGCAGCGTTCGGGTCACTGAAGCTTTCTTT. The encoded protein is CSVRVTEAFF.

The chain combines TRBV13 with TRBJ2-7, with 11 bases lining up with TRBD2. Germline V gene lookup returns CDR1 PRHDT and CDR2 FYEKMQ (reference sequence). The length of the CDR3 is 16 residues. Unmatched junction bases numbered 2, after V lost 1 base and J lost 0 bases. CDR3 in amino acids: CASSLVAGGLSYEQYF. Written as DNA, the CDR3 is TGTGCCAGCAGCTTAGTAGCGGGAGGGCTCTCCTACGAGCAGTACTTC.

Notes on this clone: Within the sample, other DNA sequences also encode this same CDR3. The DNA for the CDR3 is TGTGCCAGCACTCCCAGCGGGTCTAACTATGGCTACACCTTC. Encoded protein: CASTPSGSNYGYTF. The chain links TRBV27 to TRBJ1-2, with D unresolved. The germline V and J ends were trimmed by 7 bases and 0 bases, with 12 bases remaining between them. CDR1 and CDR2 (germline): MNHEY, SMNVEV (reference sequence). The CDR3 spans 14 residues.

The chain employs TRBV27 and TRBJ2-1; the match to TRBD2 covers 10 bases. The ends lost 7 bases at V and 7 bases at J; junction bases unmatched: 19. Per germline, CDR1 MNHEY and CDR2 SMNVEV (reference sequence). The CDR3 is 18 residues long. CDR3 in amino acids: CASTSAPSGRVLVNEQFF. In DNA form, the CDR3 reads TGTGCCAGCACCTCCGCCCCGAGCGGGAGGGTATTGGTTAATGAGCAGTTCTTC.

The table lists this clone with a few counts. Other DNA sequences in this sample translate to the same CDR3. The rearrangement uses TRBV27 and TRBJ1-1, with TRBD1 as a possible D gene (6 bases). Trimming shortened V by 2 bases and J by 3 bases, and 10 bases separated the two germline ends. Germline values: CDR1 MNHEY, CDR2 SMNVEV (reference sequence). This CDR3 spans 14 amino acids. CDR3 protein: CASSLRGAYTEAFF. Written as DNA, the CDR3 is TGTGCCAGCAGTTTACGGGGGGCCTACACTGAAGCTTTCTTT.

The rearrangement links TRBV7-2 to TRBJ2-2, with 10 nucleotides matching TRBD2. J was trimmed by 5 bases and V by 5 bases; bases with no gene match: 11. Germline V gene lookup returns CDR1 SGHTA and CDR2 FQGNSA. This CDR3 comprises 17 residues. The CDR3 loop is CASSQGLAGAITGELFF. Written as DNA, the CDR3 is TGTGCCAGCAGCCAGGGGCTAGCGGGAGCCATAACCGGGGAGCTGTTTTTT.

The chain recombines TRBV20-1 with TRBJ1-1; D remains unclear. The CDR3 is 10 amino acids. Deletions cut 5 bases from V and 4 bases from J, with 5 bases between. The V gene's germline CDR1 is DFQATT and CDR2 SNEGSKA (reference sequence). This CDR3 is CSAESTEAFF. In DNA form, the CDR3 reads TGCAGTGCTGAGAGCACTGAAGCTTTCTTT.

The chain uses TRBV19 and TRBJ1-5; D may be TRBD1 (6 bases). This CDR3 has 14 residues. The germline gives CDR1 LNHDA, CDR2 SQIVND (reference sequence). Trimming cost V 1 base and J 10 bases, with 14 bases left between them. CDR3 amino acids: CASSIATGKDPQHF. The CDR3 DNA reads TGTGCCAGTAGTATAGCGACAGGAAAGGATCCCCAGCATTTT. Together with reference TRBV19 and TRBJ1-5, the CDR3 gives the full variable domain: DGGITQSPKYLFRKEGQNVTLSCEQNLNHDAMYWYRQDPGQGLRLIYYSQIVNDFQKGDIAEGYSVSREKKESFPLTVTSAQKNPTAFYLCASSIATGKDPQHFGDGTRLSIL.